The clone carrying this TCR beta chain came up a few times. Its antigen is unknown. Included in the TCR beta cDNA libraries were unique molecular identifiers. With about 0.95 to 10 million T cells as the source, a few hundred thousand cDNA molecules resulted. From the PCR reads, TCRdb called clonotypes with MiXCR, one entry per CDR3 protein. There are hundreds of thousands of distinct CDR3 sequences in the sample; 44% occur only once, and more than 1.5% lies in the top ten. This specimen belongs to a study of post-analysis software for immune sequencing data. The V end lost 1 base, the J end lost 3 bases, and 10 bases lay between the germline ends. Germline CDR1 reads SGHTA; CDR2 reads FQGNSA. The CDR3 length is 14 residues. Whole-study results and caveats: Patients carried four or five TRBV segments more frequently than controls did, and TRBV5-6, TRBV5-1 and TRBV20-1 were among them. Normalized Chao1 diversity in multiple sclerosis patients fell significantly below that of controls.

The clonotype originates from a girl aged 5-17 years with multiple sclerosis. The chain employs TRBV7-2 and TRBJ2-7, with a possible D match to TRBD2 (5 bases). Specimen: blood. CDR3 nucleotide sequence: TGTGCCAGCAGCTTAGTAAATCGGGGCTACGAGCAGTACTTC. Protein: CASSLVNRGYEQYF.